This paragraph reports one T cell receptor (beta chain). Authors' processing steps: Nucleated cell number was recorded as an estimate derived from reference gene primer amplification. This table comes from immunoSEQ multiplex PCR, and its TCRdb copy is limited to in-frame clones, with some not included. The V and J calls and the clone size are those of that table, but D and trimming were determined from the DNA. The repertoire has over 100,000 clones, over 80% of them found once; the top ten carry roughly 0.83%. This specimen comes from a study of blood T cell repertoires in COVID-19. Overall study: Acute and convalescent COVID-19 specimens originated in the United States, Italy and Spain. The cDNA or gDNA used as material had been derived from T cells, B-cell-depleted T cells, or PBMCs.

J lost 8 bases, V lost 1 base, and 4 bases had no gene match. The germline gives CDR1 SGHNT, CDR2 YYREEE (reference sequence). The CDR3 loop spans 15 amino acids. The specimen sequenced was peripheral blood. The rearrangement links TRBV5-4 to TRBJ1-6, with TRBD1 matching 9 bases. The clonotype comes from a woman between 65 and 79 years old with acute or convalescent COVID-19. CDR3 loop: CASSLRQGGDSPLHF. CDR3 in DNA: TGTGCCAGCAGCTTGAGACAGGGGGGCGATTCACCCCTCCACTTT.